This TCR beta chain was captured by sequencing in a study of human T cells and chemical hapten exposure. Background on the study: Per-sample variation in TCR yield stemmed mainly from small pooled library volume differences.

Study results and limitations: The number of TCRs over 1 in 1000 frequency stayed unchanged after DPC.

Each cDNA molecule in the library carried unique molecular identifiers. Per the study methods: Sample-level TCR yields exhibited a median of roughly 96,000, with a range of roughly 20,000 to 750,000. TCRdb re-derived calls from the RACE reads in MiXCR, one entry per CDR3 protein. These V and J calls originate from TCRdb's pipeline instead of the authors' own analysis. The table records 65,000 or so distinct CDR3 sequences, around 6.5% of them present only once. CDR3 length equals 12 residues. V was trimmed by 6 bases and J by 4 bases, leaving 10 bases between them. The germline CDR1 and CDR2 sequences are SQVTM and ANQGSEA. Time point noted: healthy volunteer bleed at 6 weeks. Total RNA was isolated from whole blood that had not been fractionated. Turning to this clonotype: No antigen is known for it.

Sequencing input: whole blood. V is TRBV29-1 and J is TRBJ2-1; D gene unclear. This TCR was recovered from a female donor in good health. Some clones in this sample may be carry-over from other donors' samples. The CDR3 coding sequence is TGCAGCGTCGAAAGGGTTTACAATGAGCAGTTCTTC. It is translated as CSVERVYNEQFF.